Sequencing of this T cell receptor (beta chain) was carried out in a study of T cell repertoires in cytomegalovirus infection. Each CDR3 protein gets one entry after TCRdb re-called the reads with MiXCR. The table has roughly 990,000 distinct CDR3 sequences, approximately 31% seen once. This clonotype was seen a few times. No antigen is known for it. The starting material was cultured CD8+ T cells from PBMCs, obtained from culture after CMV antigen stimulation. The TCR originated in a human donor in good health (CMV status not recorded). Some clones in this sample may be carry-over from other donors' samples.

The CDR3 is CASSMGHIAYEQYF. The CDR3 coding sequence is TGTGCCAGTAGTATGGGCCATATCGCCTACGAGCAGTACTTC. V and J are TRBV19 and TRBJ2-7; D remains ambiguous. CDR1 and CDR2 from the germline V gene are LNHDA and SQIVND (reference sequence). Trimming pared 3 bases from V and 2 bases from J, leaving 11 bases between. This CDR3 has 14 amino acids.